This T cell receptor (beta chain) was sequenced during a study of CD8 T cells in Susac syndrome. The CDR3 extends over 15 amino acids. V was trimmed by 6 bases and J by 0 bases, leaving 12 bases between them. The RNA input was roughly 0.45 to 1 ug, and it was reverse transcribed with random hexamers. Multiplex PCR with immunoSEQ amplified the TCR beta CDR3 across 54 Vbeta and 13 Jbeta. Each CDR3 protein is one row after TCRdb ran MiXCR on the immunoSEQ multiplex PCR reads. The profile covers some 450,000 distinct CDR3 sequences, with roughly 85% appearing a single time and more than 0.09% taken by the ten largest.

The sequence was collected from a human donor with multiple sclerosis. The sequencing input was CD8+ T cells from PBMCs. The chain recombines TRBV12-3 or TRBV12-4 with TRBJ2-1; D is uncertain. Here the CDR3 DNA reads TGTGCCAGCAGGTCAGAGGCGAGCTCCTACAATGAGCAGTTCTTC. It is translated as CASRSEASSYNEQFF.